This TCR beta chain is drawn from a study of Tregs in tolerant kidney transplant recipients. Study as a whole: An approximately 3-day belatacept mixed lymphocyte reaction, sometimes plus 5-day graft donor restimulation, preceded CD4+CD25+CD127- sorting. Sorting used antibodies to exclude donor cells.

Profiled with immunoSEQ multiplex PCR; TCRdb holds only in-frame clones, not every one. The table lists 30,000 or so clones, 82% of them singletons. Study-level points and caveats: Biological reproducibility was not directly addressed in this study. Tregs expanded with activated donor B cells seemed most donor-specific.

Germline CDR1 SGHKS, CDR2 YYEKEE (reference sequence). The length of the CDR3 is 13 residues. V was shortened by 3 bases and J by 6 bases, with 12 bases between the two germline ends. This clone has just one count. What it binds is unknown. This TCR derives from a human donor in good health. The rearrangement links TRBV5-5 to TRBJ1-2; D gene unclear. The specimen sequenced was Tregs from blood cultured with allogeneic cells. CDR3 nucleotides: TGTGCCAGCAGCTCCCGTCGCCGGGATGGCTACACCTTC. This encodes CASSSRRRDGYTF.